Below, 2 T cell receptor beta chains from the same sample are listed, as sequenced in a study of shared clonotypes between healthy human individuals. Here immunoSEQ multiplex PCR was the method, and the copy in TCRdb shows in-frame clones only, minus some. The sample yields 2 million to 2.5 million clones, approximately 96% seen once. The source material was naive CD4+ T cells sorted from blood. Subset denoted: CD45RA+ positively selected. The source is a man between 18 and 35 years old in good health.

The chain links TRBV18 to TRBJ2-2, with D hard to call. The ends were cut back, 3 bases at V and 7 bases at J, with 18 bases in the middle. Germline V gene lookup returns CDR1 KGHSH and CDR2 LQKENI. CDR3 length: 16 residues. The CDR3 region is CASSPSYGWVGGELFF. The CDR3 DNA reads TGTGCCAGCTCACCGAGTTACGGATGGGTCGGCGGGGAGCTGTTTTTT.

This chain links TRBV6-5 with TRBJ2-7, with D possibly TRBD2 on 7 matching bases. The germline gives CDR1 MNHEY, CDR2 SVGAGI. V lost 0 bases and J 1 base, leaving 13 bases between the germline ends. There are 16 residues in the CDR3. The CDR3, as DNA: TGTGCCAGCAGTTACTCGAAGGGGGGGGTATCCTACGAGCAGTACTTC. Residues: CASSYSKGGVSYEQYF.